This passage covers 14 T cell receptor beta chains from one sample sequenced in a study of T-cell reconstitution after alpha-beta-depleted transplantation in children. The TCRbeta library was prepared with unique molecular identifiers. TCRdb independently ran MiXCR on the PCR reads; one entry per CDR3 protein. In the table there are 700,000 to 950,000 distinct CDR3 sequences, 16% of which are singletons. This material consisted of PBMCs, mostly from graft donor cells, taken 360 days after TCRalphabeta/CD19-depleted stem cell transplant. The receptor source for this set is a male patient between 10 and 17 years old who had a stem cell transplant for acute lymphoblastic leukemia, so the T cells may come from the graft donor.

Only a few counts were recorded for this clonotype. This chain connects TRBV10-3 to TRBJ2-7; 9 positions match TRBD2. CDR1 and CDR2 from the germline V gene are ENHRY and SYGVKD. This CDR3 comprises 15 residues. V lost 2 bases and J lost 0; bases outside the gene matches: 2. The CDR3 region is CAISELAGNSYEQYF. CDR3 DNA sequence: TGTGCCATCAGTGAGCTAGCGGGGAACTCCTACGAGCAGTACTTC.

The V call is TRBV18, the J call TRBJ2-6; D unclear. The CDR3 runs to 16 residues. The ends were cut back, 0 bases at V and 4 bases at J, with 10 bases in the middle. CDR1 is KGHSH, CDR2 LQKENI, per germline. In nucleotides, the CDR3 is TGTGCCAGCTCACCACCGGGGTTGGAGGGGGCCAACGTCCTGACTTTC. This sequence encodes CASSPPGLEGANVLTF.

The chain carries TRBV5-1 and TRBJ2-1; D possibly corresponds to TRBD2 (5 bases). V was shortened by 0 bases and J by 6 bases, with 19 bases between the two germline ends. This CDR3 is built from 17 residues. In germline, CDR1 is SGHRS, CDR2 YFSETQ. The CDR3 DNA reads TGCGCCAGCAGCTTGGCGGTCCTAGCTGTGGGATCCAATGAGCAGTTCTTC. Its translation is CASSLAVLAVGSNEQFF.

This chain joins TRBV12-3 or TRBV12-4 and TRBJ2-1; 12 nucleotides match TRBD2. The CDR3 spans 17 residues. The J segment lost 0 bases and the V segment lost 5 bases, leaving 5 bases of the junction unmatched. This chain's CDR3 is CASSRTSGVGSYNEQFF. DNA for the CDR3: TGTGCCAGCAGTAGGACTAGCGGGGTAGGCTCCTACAATGAGCAGTTCTTC.

This clonotype appeared a few times. The rearrangement joins TRBV24-1 to TRBJ2-5; D gene ambiguous. Germline lookup yields CDR1 KGHDR and CDR2 SFDVKD. Trimming took 2 bases from V and 5 from J, leaving 8 bases between them. CDR3 length: 13 residues. The CDR3 nucleotides read TGTGCCACCAGTGATTCGCCGTGGGAGACCCAGTACTTC. Translating it yields CATSDSPWETQYF.

The chain recombines TRBV7-8 with TRBJ2-1; 16 nucleotides match TRBD2. V dropped 4 bases and J dropped 8; count of bases not matched to a gene: 2. Germline-derived CDR1 and CDR2 are SGHVS and FQNEAQ. The CDR3 runs 15 residues. CDR3 DNA: TGTGCCAGCAGCTGGGGACTAGCGGGAGGGGATGAGCAGTTCTTC. Amino acid sequence: CASSWGLAGGDEQFF.

This clonotype was detected only a few times. V gene TRBV7-3 combines with J gene TRBJ1-2; possible D gene TRBD1, 6 bases. The V end lost 2 bases, the J end lost 8 bases, and 12 bases lay between the germline ends. CDR3 length: 13 residues. Germline CDR1 reads SGHTA; CDR2 reads FQGTGA. The CDR3 loop is CASSLGGAEGYTF. In DNA form, the CDR3 reads TGTGCCAGCAGCTTAGGGGGGGCTGAAGGCTACACCTTC.

The chain carries TRBV12-3 or TRBV12-4 and TRBJ2-7; D remains ambiguous. V was clipped by 2 bases and J by 6 bases, with 11 bases between them. The length of the CDR3 is 13 residues. The CDR3 coding sequence is TGTGCCAGCAGTTTAAGGAGTGTGCGCGAGCAGTACTTC. Its translation: CASSLRSVREQYF.

This clonotype was seen at least ten times. The chain is built from TRBV12-3 or TRBV12-4 and TRBJ2-2; TRBD1 aligns across 8 bases. The trim removed 2 bases at V and 7 bases at J, leaving 3 bases unmatched. The CDR3 has 14 residues. This chain's CDR3 is CASSLQGAVGELFF. CDR3 sequence (DNA): TGTGCCAGCAGTTTACAGGGGGCGGTCGGGGAGCTGTTTTTT.

This sequence joins TRBV27 and TRBJ2-1; no firm D call. The CDR3 is made up of 14 amino acids. Trimming removed 3 bases at V and 4 bases at J, with 10 bases between. Germline V lookup: CDR1 MNHEY, CDR2 SMNVEV (reference sequence). The CDR3: CASSFRASYNEQFF. CDR3 DNA: TGTGCCAGCAGTTTCCGGGCCTCATACAATGAGCAGTTCTTC.

Here the CDR3 reads CASSSKLTSEQIQGDEQFF. CDR3 DNA sequence: TGCGCCAGCAGCTCAAAATTGACTAGCGAGCAAATTCAAGGGGATGAGCAGTTCTTC. The chain couples TRBV5-1 to TRBJ2-1; 8 bases are shared with TRBD2. Germline loops: CDR1 SGHRS, CDR2 YFSETQ. V shed 3 bases and J 8 bases; nucleotides not matched to a gene: 22. This CDR3 region has 19 residues.

The chain employs TRBV12-3 or TRBV12-4 and TRBJ2-7; 7 nucleotides agree with TRBD2. V lost 4 bases to trimming and J lost 3 bases; unmatched junction nucleotides: 3. CDR3 length: 13 residues. The CDR3 nucleotides are TGTGCCAGCAGTTCGAGCGGGATCTACGAGCAGTACTTC. Its translation: CASSSSGIYEQYF.

The V gene is TRBV7-3, the J gene TRBJ2-1; D is unclear. CDR3 length equals 13 residues. Per germline, CDR1 SGHTA and CDR2 FQGTGA. V gave up 4 bases and J gave up 6 bases, with 10 bases separating them. The CDR3 bases are TGTGCCAGCAGCTGCCCCTCTTGCAATGAGCAGTTCTTC. This gives the protein CASSCPSCNEQFF.

This clonotype was seen repeatedly, ten times or more. V and J are TRBV3-1 and TRBJ2-2, with no clear D. V shed 2 bases and J shed 6 bases, with 10 bases lying between them. Germline V gene sequence: CDR1 LGHDT, CDR2 YNNKEL (reference sequence). This CDR3 has 14 amino acids. In nucleotides, the CDR3 is TGTGCCAGCAGCCAATATCGTGTGCCCGGGGAGCTGTTTTTT. It is translated as CASSQYRVPGELFF.